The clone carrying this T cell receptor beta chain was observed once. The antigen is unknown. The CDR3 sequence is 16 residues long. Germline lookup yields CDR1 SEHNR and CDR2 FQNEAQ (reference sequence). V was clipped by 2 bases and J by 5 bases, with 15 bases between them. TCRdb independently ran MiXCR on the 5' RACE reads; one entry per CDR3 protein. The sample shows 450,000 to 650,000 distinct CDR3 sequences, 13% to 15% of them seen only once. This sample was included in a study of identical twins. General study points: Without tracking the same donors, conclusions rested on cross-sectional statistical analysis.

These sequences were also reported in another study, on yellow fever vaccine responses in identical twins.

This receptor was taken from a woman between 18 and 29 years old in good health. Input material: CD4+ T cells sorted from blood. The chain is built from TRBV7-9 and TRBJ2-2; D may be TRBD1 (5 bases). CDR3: CASSLTGLGLTGELFF. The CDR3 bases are TGTGCCAGCAGCTTAACAGGCCTGGGGCTAACCGGGGAGCTGTTTTTT.